These 8 T cell receptor beta chains share one sample of origin, sequenced in a study of early T cells in non-severe SARS-CoV-2 infection. TCRdb analysed the 5' RACE reads with MiXCR anew, one entry per CDR3 protein. The sample includes 65,000 to 95,000 distinct CDR3 sequences, about 17% seen only once; the top ten take roughly 3%. The sequenced sample consisted of whole blood. The receptors were sampled from an adult who was a healthcare worker with PCR-confirmed SARS-CoV-2 infection or an uninfected control (not recorded which).

The sample holds a few counts of this clonotype. The chain combines TRBV20-1 with TRBJ2-1; D is ambiguous. V lost 1 base, J lost 5 bases, and 12 bases lay in between. Germline CDR1 reads DFQATT; CDR2 reads SNEGSKA (reference sequence). CDR3 length equals 14 residues. CDR3 amino acids: CSARVASQNNEQFF. CDR3 DNA: TGCAGTGCTAGAGTAGCCTCGCAAAACAATGAGCAGTTCTTC.

This chain connects TRBV6-5 to TRBJ1-1; D is uncertain. Trimming removed 0 bases at V and 9 bases at J, with 17 bases between. The CDR3 extends over 15 amino acids. CDR1 and CDR2 (germline): MNHEY, SVGAGI. DNA of the CDR3: TGTGCCAGCAGTTACTCGTACAGAGAGACAACCCAAGCTTTCTTT. As protein: CASSYSYRETTQAFF.

This clonotype was counted a few times. This chain connects TRBV18 to TRBJ1-3; TRBD1 aligns across 11 bases. The J segment lost 4 bases and the V segment lost 3 bases, leaving 5 bases of the junction unmatched. The CDR3 covers 16 residues. Per the germline V gene, CDR1 is KGHSH and CDR2 is LQKENI. Here the CDR3 reads CASSPDRGHGGNTIYF. CDR3 coding DNA: TGTGCCAGCTCACCGGACAGGGGGCATGGAGGAAACACCATATATTTT.

This chain links TRBV27 with TRBJ1-5; a weak D match, TRBD1 (6 bases). The CDR3 has 15 residues. Germline V gives CDR1 MNHEY, CDR2 SMNVEV (reference sequence). The V end lost 5 bases, the J end lost 4 bases, and 15 bases lay between the germline ends. The CDR3 reads CASSPVGARNQPQHF. CDR3 coding DNA: TGTGCCAGCAGTCCCGTGGGGGCTAGGAATCAGCCCCAGCATTTT.

In nucleotides, the CDR3 is TGTGCCAGCAGTCTTAAACACACCGGGGAGCTGTTTTTT. This codes for CASSLKHTGELFF. The gene calls are TRBV7-2 and TRBJ2-2, with D uncertain. Germline assignment: CDR1 SGHTA and CDR2 FQGNSA. This CDR3 region has 13 residues. The V gene lost 6 bases and the J gene lost 3 bases, with 8 bases spanning the gap.

This clonotype was detected a few times. The chain couples TRBV7-9 to TRBJ2-2; TRBD2 agrees at 8 bases. The CDR3 consists of 16 residues. CDR1 is SEHNR, CDR2 FQNEAQ, per germline (reference sequence). V lost 2 bases, J lost 4 bases, and 6 bases stayed unmatched. The CDR3 protein is CASSLQRGGPTGELFF. In DNA, the CDR3 is TGTGCCAGCAGCTTACAACGGGGGGGCCCCACCGGGGAGCTGTTTTTT.

This clonotype was counted between two and nine times. The gene calls are TRBV14 and TRBJ2-1; D may correspond to TRBD1 or TRBD2 (5 bases each). Trimming left V 0 bases short and J 5 bases short, with 5 bases between. The CDR3 runs to 13 residues. Per the germline V gene, CDR1 is SGHDN and CDR2 is FVKESK. The CDR3 sequence is CASSQEGDNEQFF. CDR3 nucleotide sequence: TGTGCCAGCAGCCAAGAGGGGGACAATGAGCAGTTCTTC.

This clonotype was picked up a small number of times. The chain recombines TRBV24-1 with TRBJ2-7; TRBD2 is a possible D gene (5 bases). Germline V CDR1 and CDR2: KGHDR, SFDVKD. The CDR3 sequence is 12 residues long. V was clipped by 3 bases and J by 9 bases, with 11 bases between them. The CDR3 here is CATSDAGRGQYF. CDR3 nucleotide sequence: TGTGCCACCAGTGATGCCGGCCGGGGGCAGTACTTC.